This T cell receptor (beta chain) was identified during a study of cytotoxic CD8 clonotypes in ibrutinib-treated CLL. Study at large: A mean of around 270,000 productive templates and more than 75,000 productive rearrangements was obtained per sample.

Trimming took 2 bases from V and 14 from J; bases not matched to a gene: 8. Germline lookup yields CDR1 SEHNR and CDR2 FQNEAQ (reference sequence). The CDR3 is 13 amino acids. The targeted sequencing depth was 1 in 200,000 to 1 in 1 million T cells. The table came from immunoSEQ multiplex PCR; TCRdb's copy has only in-frame clones and leaves some out. The repertoire includes under 45,000 clones, 68% of them detected once, and less than 7.5% sits in the top ten. Genomic DNA in a quantity of roughly 2 micrograms was derived from cryopreserved PBMCs for TCR beta libraries. This sequence was found in a human donor with chronic lymphocytic leukemia. The chain has TRBV7-9 and TRBJ2-1, with 8 bases fitting TRBD1. This specimen was PBMCs, taken at disease progression, from a patient treated with ibrutinib. CDR3 DNA: TGTGCCAGCAGCTTAAGGGACAGGCCTCGGGAGTTCTTC. Encoded protein: CASSLRDRPREFF.